This T cell receptor beta chain was recovered during a study of cytotoxic CD8 clonotypes in ibrutinib-treated CLL. Sequencing sought depths of 1 in 200,000 to 1 in 1 million T cells. The table came from immunoSEQ multiplex PCR; TCRdb's copy has only in-frame clones and leaves some out. The sample includes 7,300 or so clones, around 85% seen only once; the top ten take around 4%. V was shortened by 4 bases and J by 7 bases, with 5 bases between the two germline ends. CDR3 length: 10 amino acids. CDR1 MDHEN and CDR2 SYDVKM come from the germline V gene. The sequence derives from a human donor with chronic lymphocytic leukemia. This specimen consisted of PBMCs, obtained before ibrutinib treatment. The V and J genes are TRBV28 and TRBJ2-7; D uncertain. This chain's CDR3 is CASSSFEQYF. In DNA form, the CDR3 reads TGTGCCAGCAGTTCGTTTGAGCAGTACTTC.